Sequencing of this T cell receptor beta chain was carried out in a study of early T cells in non-severe SARS-CoV-2 infection listed by TCRdb under 2021. Background for the entire study: Because TCR sequencing relied on bulk RNA taken from unsorted whole blood, pairing of alpha and beta chains was not possible. Study-wide conclusions, independent of this receptor: VDJdb matching was skewed toward anti-spike CD8 responses and likely underestimated virus-specific expansions by missing private and CD4 specificities.

Ten or more counts support this clonotype. What antigen it recognizes has not been identified. There are no base qualities to consult, and no much larger clone falls within one base. A case-control design nested within a healthcare worker cohort in London, UK, was used, with weekly nasopharyngeal swab PCR tests and blood sampling performed. Healthcare workers were recruited during the week of the UK lockdown, between 23 and 31 March 2020, and followed weekly for up to roughly 15 weeks. The germline V and J ends show losses of 4 bases and 0 bases respectively, and no gene match explains 2 bases of the junction. From a lookup of the germline V gene, CDR1 and CDR2 are MNHNS and SASEGT. The CDR3 numbers 17 residues from cysteine through phenylalanine. Left in the record is the CDR3 DNA by itself, 51 bases read in frame from the first base. The receptor library was made with 5' RACE. The instrument given in TCRdb is NextSeq 500. In the TCR library protocol, unique molecular identifiers were attached to individual cDNA molecules to correct for PCR bias and sequencing error. TCR alpha and beta chains were both sequenced, and the abundances of alpha and beta sequences in each sample were closely correlated with each other. Under the source paper's analysis protocol: Decombinator V4 was used to annotate the V gene, J gene and CDR3 of the TCR sequences. Expanded TCRs were defined as changing significantly between any two time points under a Poisson model with p below 0.0001. TCR abundances were normalised to the total number of TCRs sequenced per sample and were expressed as counts per million. TRAV1-2 paired with TRAJ12, TRAJ20 or TRAJ33 defined MAIT TCRs, while TRAV10 paired with TRAJ18 defined iNKT TCRs. VDJdb, accessed on 1 November 2021, was searched for TCRs annotated for CMV, EBV and SARS-CoV-2, and TCRs annotated for more than one antigen were excluded. In TCRdb, the public reads were trimmed at Q25 with fastp and aligned with MiXCR, with productive beta chains retained. Each CDR3 protein gets just one entry, which takes the most common genes and DNA from the rows behind it. The V and J calls and clone size are TCRdb's, not the authors'. Present in this sample are tens of thousands of distinct CDR3 sequences, roughly 5.3% of which were seen just once. The ten biggest clones cover about a fifth of the sample.

The chain is encoded by TRBV6-1 joined to TRBJ2-1; 14 bases in between match TRBD2. Sequencing was performed on whole blood. This TCR was recovered from an adult who was a healthcare worker with PCR-confirmed SARS-CoV-2 infection or an uninfected control (not recorded which). The DNA sequence is given as TGTGCCAGCAGTGGACTAGCGGGAGGGGTCTCCTACAATGAGCAGTTCTTC. Its product reads: CASSGLAGGVSYNEQFF.